The rows below give T cell receptor beta chains drawn from one sample of a study of shared clonotypes between healthy human individuals. Sequencing used immunoSEQ multiplex PCR; TCRdb keeps in-frame clones, though not all of them. The sample includes roughly 2,500,000 clones, 80% to 95% of them seen just once. Material: naive CD4+ T cells from PBMCs. The receptors come from a young man in good health. Some clones in this sample may be carry-over from other donors' samples. Both conserved end residues are part of each CDR3. A D gene is named only where the DNA matches it firmly. Clone size appears in some rows only: once, few, many, or a class for an expanded clone.

>NA|NA|TRBV7-2|TRBJ1-5
CASTFGSNQPQHF
TGTGCCAGCACCTTCGGTAGCAATCAGCCCCAGCATTTT
>TRBD2|NA|TRBV6-1|TRBJ2-3
CASSSLAGRVTQYF
TGTGCCAGCAGTAGCCTAGCGGGACGGGTTACGCAGTATTTT
>NA|NA|TRBV10-2|TRBJ1-3
CASSEYRVTDTIYF
TGCGCCAGCAGTGAATATCGGGTCACGGACACCATATATTTT
>NA|NA|TRBV28|TRBJ1-2
CASRSNYGYTF
TGTGCCAGCAGATCAAACTATGGCTACACCTTC
>NA|NA|TRBV5-1|TRBJ2-1
CASSLVSGQGGNEQFF
TGCGCCAGCAGCTTGGTCTCCGGGCAGGGGGGAAATGAGCAGTTCTTC
>NA|NA|TRBV28|TRBJ1-6
CASSTRSPLHF
TGTGCCAGCAGTACAAGGTCACCCCTCCACTTT
>NA|once|TRBV5-4|TRBJ2-3
CASSLVSEGADTQYF
TGTGCCAGCAGCTTGGTTAGTGAGGGAGCAGATACGCAGTATTTT
>NA|NA|TRBV7-3|TRBJ2-7
CASSLTGGSSSEQYF
TGTGCCAGCAGCTTAACAGGCGGGTCCTCGTCCGAGCAGTACTTC
>NA|once|TRBV9|TRBJ2-6
CASSVAPPTGLSSGANVLTF
TGTGCCAGCAGCGTAGCTCCCCCAACAGGTTTGTCCTCTGGGGCCAACGTCCTGACTTTC
>TRBD1|NA|TRBV6-5|TRBJ1-2
CASSYGTGVFGYTF
TGTGCCAGCAGTTACGGGACAGGGGTTTTCGGCTACACCTTC
>NA|NA|TRBV30|TRBJ2-7
CAWSVTIGLLGSYEQYF
TGTGCCTGGAGCGTAACTATTGGACTCCTAGGATCCTACGAGCAGTACTTC
>TRBD2|NA|TRBV5-1|TRBJ2-7
CASSLDPLRGGSYEQYF
TGCGCCAGCAGCCTGGATCCACTCCGGGGGGGGTCCTACGAGCAGTACTTC
>TRBD2|NA|TRBV28|TRBJ2-5
CASSSTSGLETQYF
TGTGCCAGCAGTTCAACTAGCGGTCTAGAGACCCAGTACTTC
>NA|NA|TRBV5-1|TRBJ2-7
CASSWGTALYEQYF
TGCGCCAGCAGCTGGGGTACAGCACTCTACGAGCAGTACTTC
>TRBD1|NA|TRBV5-6|TRBJ1-2
CASSLTPGTGTF
TGTGCCAGCAGCTTGACCCCCGGGACAGGTACCTTC
>NA|NA|TRBV11-2|TRBJ2-5
CASSLGRNQETQYF
TGTGCCAGCAGCTTGGGACGGAACCAAGAGACCCAGTACTTC
>NA|NA|TRBV4-2|TRBJ2-1
CASSPPFRGVEDEQFF
TGTGCCAGCAGCCCGCCCTTCCGCGGGGTCGAGGATGAGCAGTTCTTC
>NA|NA|TRBV7-2|TRBJ2-2
CASSLAQKPGELFF
TGTGCCAGCAGCTTAGCGCAGAAACCCGGGGAGCTGTTTTTT
>NA|NA|TRBV28|TRBJ1-6
CASSLIQGNSPLHF
TGTGCCAGCAGCCTGATACAGGGTAATTCACCCCTCCACTTT
>NA|NA|TRBV14|TRBJ1-4
CASSQDLEGKLFF
TGTGCCAGCAGCCAAGATTTGGAAGGAAAACTGTTTTTT
>TRBD1|NA|TRBV5-1|TRBJ2-4
CASSIQGFDKNIQYF
TGCGCCAGCAGCATACAGGGGTTTGACAAAAACATTCAGTACTTC
>NA|once|TRBV28|TRBJ1-2
CASSLQGTYGYTF
TGTGCCAGCAGTTTACAGGGAACCTATGGCTACACCTTC
>NA|NA|TRBV28|TRBJ1-2
CASRTRQALYYGYTF
TGTGCCAGCAGGACACGACAGGCTTTGTACTATGGCTACACCTTC
>NA|once|TRBV5-5|TRBJ1-4
CASNSNGGEKLFF
TGTGCCAGCAACTCCAACGGTGGTGAAAAACTGTTTTTT
>TRBD2|NA|TRBV6-1|TRBJ2-1
CASGLRESSYNEQFF
TGTGCCAGCGGGCTGCGGGAGAGCTCCTACAATGAGCAGTTCTTC
>NA|NA|TRBV9|TRBJ1-1
CASSVRDDTEAFF
TGTGCCAGCAGCGTACGGGATGACACTGAAGCTTTCTTT
>NA|NA|TRBV4-1|TRBJ2-2
CASSQKGSANTGELFF
TGCGCCAGCAGCCAAAAAGGTAGCGCGAACACCGGGGAGCTGTTTTTT
>NA|NA|TRBV7-2|TRBJ2-7
CASSFGPFNDYEQYF
TGTGCCAGCAGCTTCGGACCATTTAACGACTACGAGCAGTACTTC
>TRBD2|NA|TRBV5-1|TRBJ2-1
CASSLPSSGSPNEQFF
TGCGCCAGCAGCCTTCCCTCTAGCGGGAGCCCCAATGAGCAGTTCTTC
>TRBD2|NA|TRBV5-1|TRBJ2-1
CASSSLAGSHNEQFF
TGCGCCAGCAGCTCTCTAGCGGGATCTCACAATGAGCAGTTCTTC
>TRBD1|NA|TRBV18|TRBJ1-3
CASSQQGRGSGNTIYF
TGTGCCAGCTCACAACAGGGGCGAGGCTCTGGAAACACCATATATTTT
>NA|NA|TRBV6-5|TRBJ2-7
CASSYSGTSYEQYF
TGTGCCAGCAGTTATTCCGGGACAAGCTACGAGCAGTACTTC
>NA|NA|TRBV7-8|TRBJ2-3
CASSTQPRGADTQYF
TGTGCCAGCAGCACTCAGCCCCGGGGGGCGGATACGCAGTATTTT
>NA|NA|TRBV7-9|TRBJ1-2
CASSLMGADGYTF
TGTGCCAGCAGCCTCATGGGGGCGGATGGCTACACCTTC
>TRBD2|NA|TRBV7-8|TRBJ2-3
CASSPGLRSGGSTDTQYF
TGTGCCAGCAGCCCAGGATTAAGGAGCGGGGGCAGCACAGATACGCAGTATTTT
>TRBD2|once|TRBV28|TRBJ2-5
CASTFGLAGVQETQYF
TGTGCCAGCACCTTTGGACTAGCGGGAGTCCAAGAGACCCAGTACTTC
>NA|NA|TRBV4-3|TRBJ2-1
CASSLRLGGDEQFF
TGCGCCAGCAGCCTTCGGTTGGGCGGCGATGAGCAGTTCTTC
>TRBD1|NA|TRBV19|TRBJ1-2
CASSSGQGEGYTF
TGTGCCAGTAGTTCGGGACAGGGCGAAGGCTACACCTTC
>NA|NA|TRBV2|TRBJ1-1
CATIKEGVTEAFF
TGTGCCACGATCAAGGAGGGGGTCACTGAAGCTTTCTTT